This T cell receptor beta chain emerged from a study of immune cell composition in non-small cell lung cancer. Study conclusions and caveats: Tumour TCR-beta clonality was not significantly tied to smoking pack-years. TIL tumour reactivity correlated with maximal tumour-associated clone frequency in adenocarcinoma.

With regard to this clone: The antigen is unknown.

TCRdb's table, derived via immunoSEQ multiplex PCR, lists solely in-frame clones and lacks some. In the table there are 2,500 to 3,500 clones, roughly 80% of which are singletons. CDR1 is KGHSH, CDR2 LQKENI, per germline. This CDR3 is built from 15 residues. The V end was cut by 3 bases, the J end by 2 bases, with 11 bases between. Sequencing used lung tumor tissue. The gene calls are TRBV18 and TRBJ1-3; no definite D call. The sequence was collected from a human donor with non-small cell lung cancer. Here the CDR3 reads CASSPSKPPGNTIYF. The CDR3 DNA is TGTGCCAGCTCACCGTCAAAGCCGCCTGGAAACACCATATATTTT. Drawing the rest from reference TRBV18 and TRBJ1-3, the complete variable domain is NAGVMQNPRHLVRRRGQEARLRCSPMKGHSHVYWYRQLPEEGLKFMVYLQKENIIDESGMPKERFSAEFPKEGPSILRIQQVVRGDSAAYFCASSPSKPPGNTIYFGEGSWLTVV.